A single sample gave rise to the 20 T cell receptor beta chains below, sequenced in a study of blood T cells in healthy people across ages. Using a J-beta primer mix together with a sample-barcoded 5' primer, a second PCR was run for roughly 6 to 12 cycles. MiXCR, applied by TCRdb to the 5' RACE reads, yields one record per CDR3 protein. Among hundreds of thousands of distinct CDR3 sequences listed, 29% were seen once. Material for sequencing was blood. The receptors were gathered from a woman older than 75 in good health.

This chain joins TRBV20-1 and TRBJ1-6; weak D call: TRBD1 (6 bases). There are 14 residues in the CDR3. CDR1 DFQATT and CDR2 SNEGSKA come from the germline V gene (reference sequence). V lost 6 bases and J 9 bases, leaving 18 bases between the germline ends. The CDR3 sequence: CSASDPRGGSPLHF. The CDR3 nucleotides are TGCAGTGCCTCCGACCCCAGGGGAGGTTCACCCCTCCACTTT.

As regards this clonotype: A much larger clone is a single base away; this may be a read error. The rearrangement links TRBV7-2 to TRBJ2-5; D not certain. The CDR3 contains 11 residues. Germline lookup yields CDR1 SGHTA and CDR2 FQGNSA. V lost 1 base and J 11 bases, leaving 8 bases between the germline ends. The CDR3 loop reads CASSLEWLQYF. The CDR3 DNA is TGTGCCAGCAGCTTAGAGTGGTTGCAGTACTTC.

This clonotype was recorded at least ten times. The chain carries TRBV2 and TRBJ2-3; 7 bases match TRBD1. The trim removed 6 bases at V and 4 bases at J, leaving 7 bases unmatched. The germline CDR1 and CDR2 sequences are SNHLY and FYNNEI. CDR3 size: 14 residues. This chain's CDR3 is CASSPDRAPDTQYF. The CDR3 nucleotides read TGTGCCAGCAGCCCAGACAGGGCGCCAGATACGCAGTATTTT.

Comments on this clonotype: An end of the junction differs from the germline gene, which may be a read error. V gene TRBV14 combines with J gene TRBJ2-5, with 7 nucleotides matching TRBD2. The CDR3 extends over 15 amino acids. Germline CDR1 and CDR2: SGHDN and FVKESK. The CDR3: CAGSPRQGLQVEQYF. As DNA, the CDR3 is TGTGCCGGCAGCCCCCGCCAGGGACTACAGGTGGAGCAGTACTTC.

This clonotype occurred many times. The rearrangement uses TRBV7-2 and TRBJ2-5, with 11 bases fitting TRBD2. The germline gives CDR1 SGHTA, CDR2 FQGNSA. V shed 2 bases and J 1 base; nucleotides not matched to a gene: 3. This CDR3 is 16 amino acids long. The CDR3: CASSLKLAGAQETQYF. The DNA of the CDR3 is TGTGCCAGCAGCTTAAAACTAGCGGGGGCCCAAGAGACCCAGTACTTC.

This sequence joins TRBV6-6 and TRBJ2-7; D is possibly TRBD2 (7 bases). The CDR3 covers 16 residues. Germline values: CDR1 MNHNY, CDR2 SVGAGI (reference sequence). Trimming shortened V by 6 bases and J by 2 bases, and 20 bases separated the two germline ends. The CDR3 DNA sequence: TGTGCCAGCAGCTCGACAGGACTAGGTCACCCCTACGAGCAGTACTTC. This gives the protein CASSSTGLGHPYEQYF.

In its sample, this clonotype was seen many times. V gene TRBV10-1 combines with J gene TRBJ2-5, with 8 bases lining up with TRBD2. Germline V gene data show CDR1 as WNHNN and CDR2 as SYGVQD (reference sequence). V dropped 4 bases and J dropped 1; count of bases not matched to a gene: 5. CDR3 size: 15 residues. CDR3 in amino acids: CASSGSGGLQETQYF. The CDR3 DNA is TGCGCCAGCAGTGGGAGCGGGGGCCTCCAAGAGACCCAGTACTTC.

The chain recombines TRBV3-1 with TRBJ2-2; D not resolved. Trimming shortened V by 2 bases and J by 2 bases, and 12 bases separated the two germline ends. Germline assignment: CDR1 LGHDT and CDR2 YNNKEL (reference sequence). The CDR3 is 16 amino acids. The CDR3 region has the DNA TGTGCCAGCAGCCAAAACACCGGAACCAACACCGGGGAGCTGTTTTTT. It specifies CASSQNTGTNTGELFF.

The chain recombines TRBV27 with TRBJ1-2; TRBD1 might be the D (6 bases). The ends were cut back, 5 bases at V and 5 bases at J, with 15 bases in the middle. Germline-derived CDR1 and CDR2 are MNHEY and SMNVEV (reference sequence). The CDR3 is 14 amino acids. DNA for the CDR3: TGTGCCAGCAGTCTATTGGGGGCCGAGTATGGCTACACCTTC. Protein product: CASSLLGAEYGYTF.

This clonotype was counted a few times. The rearrangement uses TRBV6-5 and TRBJ1-2; D unclear. There are 13 residues in the CDR3. CDR1 MNHEY and CDR2 SVGAGI come from the germline V gene. Deletions cut 2 bases from V and 3 bases from J, with 7 bases between. The CDR3 DNA reads TGTGCCAGCAGTTACCCTGGGGACTATGGCTACACCTTC. Translated, it gives CASSYPGDYGYTF.

This clonotype was seen repeatedly, ten times or more. The V and J genes are TRBV7-8 and TRBJ2-7, with a tentative D call TRBD2 (6 bases). CDR1 and CDR2 (germline): SGHVS, FQNEAQ. V was pared by 1 base and J by 0 bases, with 10 bases between. This CDR3 contains 15 residues. Written as DNA, the CDR3 is TGTGCCAGCAGCTTAGGACTAGACCCCTCCTACGAGCAGTACTTC. Its translation is CASSLGLDPSYEQYF.

The rearrangement links TRBV6-6 to TRBJ2-3, with 7 bases that match TRBD2. CDR1 is MNHNY and CDR2 is SVGAGI in the germline V gene (reference sequence). CDR3 length equals 16 residues. V lost 2 bases, J lost 4 bases, and 9 bases stayed unmatched. The CDR3 loop is CASSYKRGVGADTQYF. The CDR3 bases are TGTGCCAGCAGTTACAAACGGGGGGTGGGGGCAGATACGCAGTATTTT.

There are many counts of this clonotype. V usage is TRBV6-2 or TRBV6-3 and J usage is TRBJ2-5; TRBD1 is a possible D gene (5 bases). CDR1 is MNHEY, CDR2 SVGEGT, per germline. The V end was cut by 1 base, the J end by 2 bases, with 8 bases between. The CDR3 sequence is 14 residues long. CDR3 protein: CASSYFHRQETQYF. The DNA of the CDR3 is TGTGCCAGCAGTTACTTTCACAGGCAAGAGACCCAGTACTTC.

This clonotype has at least ten counts. The chain joins TRBV20-1 to TRBJ1-2, with 7 bases lining up with TRBD1. Trimming at V came to 4 bases and at J to 5 bases, leaving 4 bases not matched to a gene. Germline-derived CDR1 and CDR2 are DFQATT and SNEGSKA (reference sequence). The CDR3 length is 12 residues. The CDR3 loop reads CSATGTAYGYTF. CDR3 coding DNA: TGCAGTGCTACCGGGACAGCTTATGGCTACACCTTC.

The chain joins TRBV5-5 to TRBJ2-7; no firm D call. Germline V gene sequence: CDR1 SGHKS, CDR2 YYEKEE (reference sequence). V was shortened by 4 bases and J by 0 bases, with 11 bases between the two germline ends. The CDR3 sequence is 14 residues long. The CDR3 is CASSPVRFSYEQYF. The CDR3 bases are TGTGCCAGCAGCCCCGTCCGTTTCTCCTACGAGCAGTACTTC.

On this clonotype itself: Being one base from a much bigger clone, this may be a read error. The chain recombines TRBV18 with TRBJ2-1; D might be TRBD2 (7 bases). Per germline, CDR1 KGHSH and CDR2 LQKENI. This CDR3 comprises 15 residues. The CDR3 here is CANSPPGGRDHEQFF. CDR3 sequence (DNA): TGTGCCAACTCACCACCGGGGGGCCGAGACCATGAGCAGTTCTTC.

Points on this clonotype: Given a much more abundant clone one base away, this may be a read error. This chain links TRBV10-1 with TRBJ2-7; D remains ambiguous. The end of the DNA fits TRBJ2-5 better, so the J call may be wrong. Looked up from germline, CDR1 is WNHNN and CDR2 is SYGVQD (reference sequence). The CDR3 has 13 amino acids. CDR3 protein: CASQRAGRETQYF. Here the CDR3 DNA reads TGCGCCAGCCAAAGGGCAGGTCGAGAGACCCAGTACTTC.

This clonotype has just a few counts. The V and J genes are TRBV20-1 and TRBJ2-2; 7 nucleotides match TRBD2. The CDR3 has 15 amino acids. After removal of 5 bases from V and 0 bases from J, the junction contained 6 bases not matched to a gene. Germline V gives CDR1 DFQATT, CDR2 SNEGSKA (reference sequence). This CDR3 is CSAGAGVANTGELFF. Written as DNA, the CDR3 is TGCAGTGCTGGGGCGGGGGTAGCGAACACCGGGGAGCTGTTTTTT.

This clonotype came up a few times. V gene TRBV28 combines with J gene TRBJ1-2; 9 bases are shared with TRBD1. With V trimmed by 5 bases and J by 7 bases, 11 bases remained unmatched. Germline values: CDR1 MDHEN, CDR2 SYDVKM. The CDR3 spans 15 residues. CDR3 sequence (DNA): TGTGCCAGCAGTGGACTCCGGGACAGGGAGAGTGGCTACACCTTC. Translating gives CASSGLRDRESGYTF.

At least ten counts were recorded for this clonotype. The J gene is TRBJ1-6, the V gene TRBV4-3; D unresolved. Germline CDR1 LGHNA, CDR2 YSLEER. Trimming left V 0 bases short and J 7 bases short, with 10 bases between. The CDR3 loop spans 15 amino acids. CDR3 protein: CASSQERRNNSPLHF. In DNA form, the CDR3 reads TGCGCCAGCAGCCAAGAACGCAGAAACAATTCACCCCTCCACTTT.